These 20 T cell receptor beta chains were all obtained from the same sample, sequenced in a study. TCRdb passed the 5' RACE reads through MiXCR, listing each CDR3 protein once. The sample yields some 10,000 distinct CDR3 sequences, more than 40% seen once. The sample was tumor-infiltrating naive CD4+ T cells sorted from the breast tumor. The subset is: naive CD4+ T cells, CD4+CD45RA+CD25-. The receptors come from a female donor with breast cancer.

The chain couples TRBV7-8 to TRBJ2-1, with D maybe TRBD2 (6 bases). The CDR3 extends over 15 amino acids. Germline loops: CDR1 SGHVS, CDR2 FQNEAQ. Between the trimmed V and J ends, which lost 7 bases and 5 bases, there was a span of 18 bases. The CDR3 sequence: CASKLSASDHNEQFF. The CDR3 DNA sequence: TGTGCCAGCAAGCTTTCGGCTAGCGACCACAATGAGCAGTTCTTC.

The rearrangement links TRBV30 to TRBJ2-7; D unclear. The V gene's germline CDR1 is GTSNPN and CDR2 SVGIG (reference sequence). The CDR3 has 11 amino acids. Trimming pared 5 bases from V and 0 bases from J, leaving 5 bases between. CDR3 sequence reads: CAWDASYEQYF. The CDR3 region has the DNA TGTGCCTGGGACGCCTCCTACGAGCAGTACTTC. Full variable domain (missing parts from reference TRBV30 and TRBJ2-7): SQTIHQWPATLVQPVGSPLSLECTVEGTSNPNLYWYRQAAGRGLQLLFYSVGIGQISSEVPQNLSASRPQDRQFILSSKKLLLSDSGFYLCAWDASYEQYFGPGTRLTVT.

V usage is TRBV20-1 and J usage is TRBJ2-3; D unresolved. The CDR3 runs to 12 residues. Looked up from germline, CDR1 is DFQATT and CDR2 is SNEGSKA (reference sequence). Trimming shortened V by 3 bases and J by 2 bases, and 6 bases separated the two germline ends. CDR3 in amino acids: CSASLNTDTQYF. In DNA, the CDR3 is TGCAGTGCTAGTCTCAACACAGATACGCAGTATTTT.

This chain joins TRBV12-3 or TRBV12-4 and TRBJ2-5; D remains ambiguous. The CDR3 spans 13 residues. V was pared by 2 bases and J by 4 bases, with 8 bases between. Here the CDR3 reads CASSLHSRETQYF. DNA of the CDR3: TGTGCCAGCAGTTTACATAGCAGAGAGACCCAGTACTTC.

This sequence joins TRBV7-6 and TRBJ2-5; 7 nucleotides agree with TRBD2. Germline assignment: CDR1 SGHVS and CDR2 FNYEAQ. This CDR3 spans 15 amino acids. The junction had 10 bases not matched to a gene; V was cut back by 5 bases and J by 4 bases. CDR3 nucleotide sequence: TGTGCCAGCAGCCAAGCGGGGCCGGGACTAGAGACCCAGTACTTC. Protein: CASSQAGPGLETQYF. Complete variable domain (other parts from reference TRBV7-6 and TRBJ2-5): GAGVSQSPRYKVTKRGQDVALRCDPISGHVSLYWYRQALGQGPEFLTYFNYEAQQDKSGLPNDRFSAERPEGSISTLTIQRTEQRDSAMYRCASSQAGPGLETQYFGPGTRLLVL.

The rearrangement uses TRBV27 and TRBJ1-1; tentatively, D is TRBD1 (6 bases). The CDR3 covers 14 residues. Germline-derived CDR1 and CDR2 are MNHEY and SMNVEV (reference sequence). V was cut by 8 bases and J by 3 bases, with 16 bases left in between. This chain's CDR3 is CASGGGLRDTEAFF. For the CDR3, the DNA is TGTGCCAGCGGGGGCGGCCTAAGAGACACTGAAGCTTTCTTT.

This clonotype showed up just a few times. The J gene is TRBJ2-3, the V gene TRBV5-1; D unresolved. Germline V gene sequence: CDR1 SGHRS, CDR2 YFSETQ. The ends were cut back, 0 bases at V and 1 base at J, with 6 bases in the middle. This CDR3 region has 14 residues. The CDR3 sequence is CASSLVGRTDTQYF. The CDR3 region has the DNA TGCGCCAGCAGCTTGGTCGGACGCACAGATACGCAGTATTTT.

This sequence joins TRBV7-7 and TRBJ2-7; D ambiguous. Germline-derived CDR1 and CDR2 are SSHAT and FNYEAQ (reference sequence). Trimming took 3 bases from V and 2 from J, leaving 11 bases between them. The CDR3 totals 14 residues. The CDR3 DNA is TGTGCCAGCAGCTTCAGGATGCTCGCCTACGAGCAGTACTTC. Amino acid sequence: CASSFRMLAYEQYF.

This clonotype was seen a handful of times. The chain employs TRBV7-2 and TRBJ2-3, with 8 nucleotides matching TRBD1. The germline CDR1 and CDR2 sequences are SGHTA and FQGNSA. The J segment lost 4 bases and the V segment lost 7 bases, leaving 10 bases of the junction unmatched. CDR3 length equals 15 residues. CDR3 bases: TGTGCCAGCAACCAAGGCAGGGGGCGCCCAGATACGCAGTATTTT. Protein product: CASNQGRGRPDTQYF.

V is TRBV20-1 and J is TRBJ1-1; D may be TRBD1 (5 bases). Per germline, CDR1 DFQATT and CDR2 SNEGSKA (reference sequence). The CDR3 length is 14 residues. The V and J ends lost 8 bases and 1 base respectively, with 17 bases between them. The CDR3 here is CSPIGVGGNTEAFF. The CDR3 DNA sequence: TGCAGTCCCATCGGTGTCGGGGGGAACACTGAAGCTTTCTTT.

This clonotype was counted once. This may stem from a read error, because a much larger clone lies one nucleotide away. V usage is TRBV30 and J usage is TRBJ2-4; D not resolved. Germline CDR1 and CDR2: GTSNPN and SVGIG (reference sequence). The CDR3 runs 13 residues. The chain's CDR3 is CAWGVDHKNIQYF. CDR3 DNA: TGTGCCTGGGGTGTAGACCACAAAAACATTCAGTACTTC.

The chain couples TRBV12-3 or TRBV12-4 to TRBJ2-4; TRBD1 is a possible D gene (6 bases). The CDR3 length is 13 residues. Trimming pared 3 bases from V and 7 bases from J, leaving 10 bases between. CDR3: CASSFGTLNIQYF. The CDR3 DNA is TGTGCCAGCAGTTTTGGGACACTTAACATTCAGTACTTC.

In DNA form, the CDR3 reads TGCAGTGCTAGCCTGCGGACAGCGCTTGACTCACCCCTCCACTTT. The encoded protein is CSASLRTALDSPLHF. The chain joins TRBV20-1 to TRBJ1-6, with a weak D call TRBD1 (6 bases). Germline assignment: CDR1 DFQATT and CDR2 SNEGSKA (reference sequence). This CDR3 has 15 residues. Deletions cut 3 bases from V and 10 bases from J, with 19 bases between.

This chain connects TRBV4-2 to TRBJ1-2, with TRBD1 as a possible D gene (5 bases). V lost 4 bases and J 6 bases, leaving 18 bases between the germline ends. Germline V CDR1 and CDR2: LGHNA, YNFKEQ. This CDR3 contains 15 residues. DNA for the CDR3: TGTGCCAGCAGCCGGAAGACAGACAGTCCAGATGGCTACACCTTC. Amino acids: CASSRKTDSPDGYTF.

The rearrangement uses TRBV15 and TRBJ1-3, with TRBD1 identical over 7 bases. The CDR3 length is 15 residues. V shed 2 bases, J shed 6 bases, and the junction held 7 bases outside the gene matches. The germline V gene has CDR1 LNHNV and CDR2 YYDKDF (reference sequence). The CDR3 DNA reads TGTGCCACCAGCAGAAACAGGGGTCTGGAAAACACCATATATTTT. As protein: CATSRNRGLENTIYF.

This clonotype was counted a few times. The CDR3 loop is CSARLTPSGDTDTQYF. CDR3 DNA: TGCAGTGCTAGGCTAACTCCTAGCGGAGACACAGATACGCAGTATTTT. The genes are TRBV20-1 and TRBJ2-3; the match to TRBD2 covers 7 bases. V gave up 3 bases and J gave up 2 bases; unmatched junction bases: 11. CDR3 length: 16 amino acids. Germline lookup yields CDR1 DFQATT and CDR2 SNEGSKA (reference sequence).

This clonotype turned up a few times. CDR3 sequence: CAISESVSDSGNTIYF. In DNA form, the CDR3 reads TGTGCCATCAGTGAGTCGGTCTCCGACTCTGGAAACACCATATATTTT. The V gene is TRBV10-3, the J gene TRBJ1-3; D uncertain. V dropped 0 bases and J dropped 0 bases, with 9 bases sitting between them. This CDR3 is 16 amino acids long. Germline CDR1 and CDR2: ENHRY and SYGVKD.

As regards this clonotype: A much larger clone sits a single nucleotide away, making a read error possible. The chain uses TRBV7-6 and TRBJ2-5; D unclear. The V gene's germline CDR1 is SGHVS and CDR2 FNYEAQ. With 5 bases removed from V and 5 bases from J, the gap between germline ends came to 9 bases. The CDR3 consists of 12 residues. This CDR3 reads CASSLFLETQYF. For the CDR3, the DNA is TGTGCCAGCAGCCTTTTCTTGGAGACCCAGTACTTC. Combining the CDR3 with reference TRBV7-6 and TRBJ2-5 gives the whole variable domain GAGVSQSPRYKVTKRGQDVALRCDPISGHVSLYWYRQALGQGPEFLTYFNYEAQQDKSGLPNDRFSAERPEGSISTLTIQRTEQRDSAMYRCASSLFLETQYFGPGTRLLVL.

The V call is TRBV10-3, the J call TRBJ2-2; unclear D gene. The germline V gene has CDR1 ENHRY and CDR2 SYGVKD. Trimming pared 7 bases from V and 1 base from J, leaving 13 bases between. The CDR3 is 15 amino acids. Written as DNA, the CDR3 is TGTGCCATCATGGATGGCGGTAAGAACACCGGGGAGCTGTTTTTT. It yields the protein CAIMDGGKNTGELFF.

The V and J genes are TRBV5-1 and TRBJ2-2; TRBD2 aligns across 10 bases. The CDR3 is 16 amino acids. V dropped 0 bases and J dropped 6; count of bases not matched to a gene: 5. Germline V gives CDR1 SGHRS, CDR2 YFSETQ. The DNA of the CDR3 is TGCGCCAGCAGCTTGGTTGCTAGCGGGAGTTCCGGGGAGCTGTTTTTT. The encoded protein is CASSLVASGSSGELFF.